Listed below are T cell receptor beta chains from one sample, sequenced in a study of cytomegalovirus exposure and HLA in healthy donors. Some clones are missing from TCRdb's copy, which holds only in-frame ones; the method was immunoSEQ multiplex PCR. Recorded here are over 200,000 clones; the top ten clones represent roughly 0.98%. The sample consisted of PBMCs. Receptors originate from a woman in her twenties or thirties in good health and CMV-seropositive. CDR3s include the opening cysteine and the closing phenylalanine or tryptophan. Fields, in order: D gene, J gene, V gene, CDR3 DNA, CDR3 protein. D genes are given only for firm matches.

-	TRBJ2-5	TRBV18	TGTGCCAGCTCACCATTCAGATCAGAGACCCAGTACTTC	CASSPFRSETQYF
TRBD2	TRBJ2-7	TRBV7-9	TGTGCCAGCAGCTCCTTCGTGCATTCTAGCGGGAGCGCCTACGAGCAGTACTTC	CASSSFVHSSGSAYEQYF
-	TRBJ1-2	TRBV12-5	TGTGCTAGTGGTTTCGGACAGACCTACTATGGCTACACCTTC	CASGFGQTYYGYTF
TRBD1	TRBJ2-2	TRBV7-2	TGTGCCAGCAGCCTAGTCGGGACAGGGTTTAACACCGGGGAGCTGTTTTTT	CASSLVGTGFNTGELFF
TRBD1	TRBJ1-6	TRBV27	TGTGCCAGCAGTTTATCCGTCGAGACAGGGATAGGTAATTCACCCCTCCACTTT	CASSLSVETGIGNSPLHF
-	TRBJ2-6	TRBV6-5	TGTGCCAGCACCGACATGAGTAGGAGGGCCAACGTCCTGACTTTC	CASTDMSRRANVLTF
TRBD2	TRBJ2-7	TRBV7-6	TGTGCCAGCTCCCGGGGGGACCGAGCCTACGAGCAGTACTTC	CASSRGDRAYEQYF
TRBD2	TRBJ2-1	TRBV29-1	TGCAGCGTTGAAGTAGAGCGGGGATCCTACAATGAGCAGTTCTTC	CSVEVERGSYNEQFF
-	TRBJ2-1	TRBV10-3	TGTGCCATCAGTGAGTCGGCGGGGTACAATGAGCAGTTCTTC	CAISESAGYNEQFF
TRBD1	TRBJ1-5	TRBV19	TGTGCCAGTAGTATTGACAGGGGGCGGGATCAGCCCCAGCATTTT	CASSIDRGRDQPQHF
TRBD2	TRBJ2-2	TRBV4-3	TGCGCCAGCAGCCAAGATAGACTAGCGGGAGTAGACACCGGGGAGCTGTTTTTT	CASSQDRLAGVDTGELFF
-	TRBJ2-7	TRBV28	TGTGCCAGCAGCATCAACCCCGGACAGTACGAGCAGTACTTC	CASSINPGQYEQYF
TRBD1	TRBJ1-1	TRBV28	TGTGCCAGCAGTCCTCGGTCAGGGGGCGCCACTGAAGCTTTCTTT	CASSPRSGGATEAFF
TRBD1	TRBJ1-2	TRBV19	TGTGCCAGTAGTATTCAACAGGGGGCGTATGGCTACACCTTC	CASSIQQGAYGYTF
-	TRBJ2-3	TRBV29-1	TGCAGCGTCCGAGTTTGGGATACGCAGTATTTT	CSVRVWDTQYF
TRBD2	TRBJ2-1	TRBV18	TGTGCCAGCTCACCAGGACTAGCGGGAGACAATGAGCAGTTCTTC	CASSPGLAGDNEQFF
TRBD2	TRBJ2-5	TRBV5-4	TGTGCCAGCAGCATGTCTAGCGGACTCCAAGAGACCCAGTACTTC	CASSMSSGLQETQYF
TRBD1	TRBJ2-2	TRBV19	TGTGCCAGTAGTAGGACAGGGGGCCCCGGGGAGCTGTTTTTT	CASSRTGGPGELFF
TRBD2	TRBJ2-3	TRBV4-1	TGCGCCAGCAGCTTTACCGGGACTAGCGGGGCAGATACGCAGTATTTT	CASSFTGTSGADTQYF
TRBD2	TRBJ2-5	TRBV6-5	TGTGCCAGCCGGACTAGCGGCCAAGAGACCCAGTACTTC	CASRTSGQETQYF
-	TRBJ2-7	TRBV10-3	TGTGCCAGCTCCTCCGGGTTGCACGAGCAGTACTTC	CASSSGLHEQYF
-	TRBJ2-1	TRBV7-2	TGTGCCAGCAGCATAGGACTACCCAGCTACAATGAGCAGTTCTTC	CASSIGLPSYNEQFF
-	TRBJ1-6	TRBV6-6	TGTGCCAGCAGTTCGGATTCACCCCTCCACTTT	CASSSDSPLHF
TRBD1	TRBJ1-5	TRBV6-5	TGTGCCAGCAGGGACAGGTCTGGGGCCCAGCATTTT	CASRDRSGAQHF
-	TRBJ1-1	TRBV18	TGTGCCAGCTCACCAGGGCGAGACACTGAAGCTTTCTTT	CASSPGRDTEAFF
-	TRBJ1-2	TRBV7-8	TGTGCCAGCAGCTTAGATGGCTTCTTTTATGGCTACACCTTC	CASSLDGFFYGYTF
TRBD2	TRBJ2-7	TRBV10-3	TGTGCCACCGTGGGGGGGAATTACGAGCAGTACTTC	CATVGGNYEQYF
TRBD1	TRBJ2-5	TRBV7-7	TGTGCCAGCAGCTGGGACAGGGTGGGAGAGACCCAGTACTTC	CASSWDRVGETQYF
TRBD1	TRBJ2-1	TRBV27	TGTGCCAGCAGTCTATCTCGGACAGGGGGAGGTGAGCAGTTCTTC	CASSLSRTGGGEQFF
TRBD2	TRBJ2-5	TRBV10-2	TGCGCCAGCAGTTCGGGACTAGCGGGAGTGGAGACCCAGTACTTC	CASSSGLAGVETQYF
-	TRBJ1-1	TRBV29-1	TGCAGCGTTGGTGGAGGGGTGGGTCTGGGGTGGACTGAAGCTTTCTTT	CSVGGGVGLGWTEAFF
-	TRBJ2-3	TRBV2	TGTGCCAGCAGTCCCACCCGGCGGGGAAGTCGGACAGATACGCAGTATTTT	CASSPTRRGSRTDTQYF
-	TRBJ1-4	TRBV7-6	TGTGCCAGCAGCTTAGCTAAGGCGCCGGGTGAAAAACTGTTTTTT	CASSLAKAPGEKLFF
TRBD1	TRBJ2-1	TRBV27	TGTGCCAGCAGTCTCAGGGGGCGGAATGAGCAGTTCTTC	CASSLRGRNEQFF
-	TRBJ2-1	TRBV5-1	TGCGCCAGCAGCTTGGGGAGGGGTACCTACAATGAGCAGTTCTTC	CASSLGRGTYNEQFF
-	TRBJ1-1	TRBV11-2	TGTGCCAGCAGCTTAGTGCTTCAGCAGGTCTCTGAAGCTTTCTTT	CASSLVLQQVSEAFF
TRBD2	TRBJ2-7	TRBV28	TGTGCCAGCGGGACTAGCGGGAGAAGGACCTACGAGCAGTACTTC	CASGTSGRRTYEQYF
TRBD1	TRBJ2-7	TRBV6-5	TGTGCCAGCAGTCACTACAGGGGGATTGACTACGAGCAGTACTTC	CASSHYRGIDYEQYF
TRBD2	TRBJ2-5	TRBV2	TGTGCCAGCAGATCCCGGGGAGGGTTGGACCAGTACTTC	CASRSRGGLDQYF
-	TRBJ1-2	TRBV2	TGTGCCAGCAGCGAAACCAGGGATTATGGGGGCTACACCTTC	CASSETRDYGGYTF
-	TRBJ2-7	TRBV11-2	TGTGCCAGCAGCTTCGTAGGGGGTGCTGAGCAGTACTTC	CASSFVGGAEQYF
-	TRBJ2-7	TRBV2	TGTGCCAGCTCCGGGACAATTTTTCGGCTCGAGCAGTACTTC	CASSGTIFRLEQYF
TRBD1	TRBJ2-5	TRBV5-5	TGTGCCAGCAGCTTGCCCGTGACAGGGCGCAACCAAGAGACCCAGTACTTC	CASSLPVTGRNQETQYF
-	TRBJ1-1	TRBV7-6	TGTGCCAGCAGCTTAGTGCCAGGCGAAGCTTTCTTT	CASSLVPGEAFF
TRBD2	TRBJ2-5	TRBV5-1	TGCGCCAGCAGCTTGGCCTTAGCGGGGGGGCGGATTCGGTCCCCCGTTCAAGAGACCCAGTACTTC	CASSLALAGGRIRSPVQETQYF
-	TRBJ2-1	TRBV6-1	TGTGCCAGCCTCGTGCAAGCGGAGTACAATGAGCAGTTCTTC	CASLVQAEYNEQFF
TRBD1	TRBJ1-2	TRBV12-5	TGTGCTAGTGGTTTGGGGACAGGGGGCGACTATGGCTACACCTTC	CASGLGTGGDYGYTF
TRBD2	TRBJ2-7	TRBV7-2	TGTGCCAGCAGCTTACAAGCGGGAAGTCAGGACGAGCAGTACTTC	CASSLQAGSQDEQYF
TRBD1	TRBJ1-5	TRBV2	TGTGCCAGAGCCACAGGGGTCAATCAGCCCCAGCATTTT	CARATGVNQPQHF
-	TRBJ1-2	TRBV6-1	TGTGCCAGCGGCGGAGGCGGCTACACCTTC	CASGGGGYTF
-	TRBJ1-1	TRBV18	TGTGCCAGCTCACCACGAGATCCCAACACTGAAGCTTTCTTT	CASSPRDPNTEAFF
TRBD1	TRBJ1-1	TRBV7-9	TGTGCCAGCAGCAAACAGGGGACTTTGAACACTGAAGCTTTCTTT	CASSKQGTLNTEAFF